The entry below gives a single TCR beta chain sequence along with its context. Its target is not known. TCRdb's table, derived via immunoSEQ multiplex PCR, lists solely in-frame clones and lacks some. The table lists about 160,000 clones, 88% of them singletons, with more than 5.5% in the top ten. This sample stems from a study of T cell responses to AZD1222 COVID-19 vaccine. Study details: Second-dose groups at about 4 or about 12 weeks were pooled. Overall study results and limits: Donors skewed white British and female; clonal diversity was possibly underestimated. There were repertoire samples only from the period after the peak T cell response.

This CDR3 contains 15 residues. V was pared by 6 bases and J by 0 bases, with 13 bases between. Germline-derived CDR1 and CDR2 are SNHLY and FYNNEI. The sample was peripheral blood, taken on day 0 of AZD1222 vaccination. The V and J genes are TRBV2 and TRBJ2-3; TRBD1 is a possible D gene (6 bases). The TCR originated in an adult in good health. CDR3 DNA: TGTGCCAGCAGAACCGGGACACCTAGCACAGATACGCAGTATTTT. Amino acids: CASRTGTPSTDTQYF.